This T cell receptor beta chain came from a study of tumor and adjacent non-tumor tissue in lung cancer. Study-wide background: Stage I to III disease affected approximately 11 men and roughly 5 women aged roughly 31 to 85.

TCRbeta libraries were built with three rounds of nested PCR, modified from ARM-PCR. One entry per CDR3 protein, called by TCRdb with MiXCR from the multiplex PCR reads. The sample contains approximately 120,000 distinct CDR3 sequences, roughly two thirds of which appear only once. Remarks on this clonotype: Antigen unknown.

CDR1 and CDR2 (germline): LNHDA, SQIVND (reference sequence). The CDR3 is 15 residues long. V lost 5 bases and J lost 1, with 12 bases in between. Broader study findings: Significantly higher TCR diversity was found in tumor than normal lung. Top 100 clones took a larger repertoire share in normal lung.

RNA was extracted from bulk tissue without any cell sorting. This non-tumor lung sample came from over 3 cm beyond the tumor edge. This receptor was identified in a man in his 60s with non-small cell lung cancer. Sequenced material: distant non-tumor lung tissue. This chain uses TRBV19 with TRBJ2-1; a weak D match, TRBD1 (5 bases). The CDR3 coding sequence is TGTGCCAGTAGTCTACAGGTCCTATCCTACAATGAGCAGTTCTTC. Protein sequence: CASSLQVLSYNEQFF.